This T cell receptor beta chain stems from a study of regulatory T cells in long-lasting Graves disease. About the study: Patients newly diagnosed with Graves' had been on antithyroid drugs for under 3 months.

Points from the study as a whole: Under persistent disease, TRBV28, TRBJ1-2 and TRBJ2-5 were used preferentially.

Library construction for TCR beta used iRepertoire HTBI primers and Arm-PCR of CDR3 regions. Via MiXCR, TCRdb re-called the multiplex PCR reads, giving one row per CDR3 protein. Of over 200,000 distinct CDR3 sequences in the sample, roughly 18% were seen once. With V trimmed by 3 bases and J by 4 bases, 6 bases remained unmatched. This CDR3 has 15 residues. The time point denotes: newly diagnosed GD, antithyroid drugs for less than 3 months. PBMC-derived RNA was used for the TCR library. This clonotype was seen at least ten times. Its specificity is unknown. The chain is built from TRBV12-3 or TRBV12-4 and TRBJ2-1, with TRBD2 matching 7 bases. The sample here was peripheral blood mononuclear cells (PBMCs), taken at new diagnosis, from a patient treated with antithyroid drugs. The TCR sequence derives from a female donor with Graves disease. CDR3: CASSLGDYLYNEQFF. In DNA form, the CDR3 reads TGTGCCAGCAGTTTGGGGGACTACTTATACAATGAGCAGTTCTTC.